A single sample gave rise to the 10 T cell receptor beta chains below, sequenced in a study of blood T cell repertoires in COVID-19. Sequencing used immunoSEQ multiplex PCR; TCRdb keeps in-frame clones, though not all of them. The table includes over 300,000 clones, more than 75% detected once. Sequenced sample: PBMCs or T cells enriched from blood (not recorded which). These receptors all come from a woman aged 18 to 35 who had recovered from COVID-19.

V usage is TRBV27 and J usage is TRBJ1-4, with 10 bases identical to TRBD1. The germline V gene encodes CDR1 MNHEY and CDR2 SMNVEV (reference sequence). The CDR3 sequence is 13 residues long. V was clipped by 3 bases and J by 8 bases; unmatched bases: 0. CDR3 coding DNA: TGTGCCAGCAGTTTGGGACAGGGGGAAAAACTGTTTTTT. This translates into CASSLGQGEKLFF.

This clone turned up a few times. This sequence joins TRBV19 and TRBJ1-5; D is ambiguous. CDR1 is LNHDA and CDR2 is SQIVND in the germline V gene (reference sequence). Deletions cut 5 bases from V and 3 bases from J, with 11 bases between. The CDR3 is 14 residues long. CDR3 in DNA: TGTGCCAGTAGTTCCCGGGAGTACAATCAGCCCCAGCATTTT. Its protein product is CASSSREYNQPQHF.

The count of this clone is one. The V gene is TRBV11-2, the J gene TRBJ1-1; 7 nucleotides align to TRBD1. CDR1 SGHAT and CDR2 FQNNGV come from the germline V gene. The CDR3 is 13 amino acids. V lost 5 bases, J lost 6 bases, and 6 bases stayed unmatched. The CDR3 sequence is CASSNRGTAEAFF. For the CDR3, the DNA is TGTGCCAGCAGCAACAGAGGGACAGCTGAAGCTTTCTTT.

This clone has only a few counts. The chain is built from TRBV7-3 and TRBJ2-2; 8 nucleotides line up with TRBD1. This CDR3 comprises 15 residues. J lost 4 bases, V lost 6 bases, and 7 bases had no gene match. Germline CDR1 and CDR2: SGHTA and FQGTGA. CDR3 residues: CASSLRQGATGELFF. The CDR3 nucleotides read TGTGCCAGCAGTCTTAGGCAGGGGGCCACCGGGGAGCTGTTTTTT.

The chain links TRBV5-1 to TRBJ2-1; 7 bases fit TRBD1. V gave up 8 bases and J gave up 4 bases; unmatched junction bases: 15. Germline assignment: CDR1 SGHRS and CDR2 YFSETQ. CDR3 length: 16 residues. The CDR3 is CASKQGSHITYNEQFF. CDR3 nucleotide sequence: TGCGCCAGTAAACAGGGGTCCCACATTACGTACAATGAGCAGTTCTTC.

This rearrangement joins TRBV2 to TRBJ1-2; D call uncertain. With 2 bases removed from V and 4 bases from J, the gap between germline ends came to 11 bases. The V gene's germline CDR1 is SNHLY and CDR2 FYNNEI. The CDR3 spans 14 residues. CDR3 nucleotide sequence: TGTGCCAGCAGTGAACGGATAGCGGGCTATGGCTACACCTTC. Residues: CASSERIAGYGYTF.

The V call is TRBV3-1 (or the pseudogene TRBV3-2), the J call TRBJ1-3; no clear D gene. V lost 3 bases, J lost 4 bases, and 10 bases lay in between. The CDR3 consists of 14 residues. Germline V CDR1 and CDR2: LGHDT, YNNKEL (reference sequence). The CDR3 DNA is TGTGCCAGCAGCCAGGAGGGTTCGGGAAACACCATATATTTT. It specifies CASSQEGSGNTIYF.

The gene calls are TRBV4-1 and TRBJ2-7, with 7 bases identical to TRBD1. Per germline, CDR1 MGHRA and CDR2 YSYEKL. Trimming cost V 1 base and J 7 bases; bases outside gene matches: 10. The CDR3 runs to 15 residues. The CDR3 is CASSQVSQGPREQYF. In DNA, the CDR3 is TGCGCCAGCAGCCAAGTATCACAGGGGCCAAGAGAGCAGTACTTC.

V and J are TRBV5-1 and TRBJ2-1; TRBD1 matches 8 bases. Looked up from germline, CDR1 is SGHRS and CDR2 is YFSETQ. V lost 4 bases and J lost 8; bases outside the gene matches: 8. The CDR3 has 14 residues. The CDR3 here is CASSGRGLEYEQFF. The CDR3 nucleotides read TGCGCCAGCAGCGGCAGGGGGCTGGAGTATGAGCAGTTCTTC.

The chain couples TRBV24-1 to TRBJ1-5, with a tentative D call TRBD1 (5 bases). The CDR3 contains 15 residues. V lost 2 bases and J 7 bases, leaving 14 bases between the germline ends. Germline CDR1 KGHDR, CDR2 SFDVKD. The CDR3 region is CATSDSFRVGQPQHF. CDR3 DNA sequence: TGTGCCACCAGTGATTCCTTCAGGGTAGGACAGCCCCAGCATTTT.